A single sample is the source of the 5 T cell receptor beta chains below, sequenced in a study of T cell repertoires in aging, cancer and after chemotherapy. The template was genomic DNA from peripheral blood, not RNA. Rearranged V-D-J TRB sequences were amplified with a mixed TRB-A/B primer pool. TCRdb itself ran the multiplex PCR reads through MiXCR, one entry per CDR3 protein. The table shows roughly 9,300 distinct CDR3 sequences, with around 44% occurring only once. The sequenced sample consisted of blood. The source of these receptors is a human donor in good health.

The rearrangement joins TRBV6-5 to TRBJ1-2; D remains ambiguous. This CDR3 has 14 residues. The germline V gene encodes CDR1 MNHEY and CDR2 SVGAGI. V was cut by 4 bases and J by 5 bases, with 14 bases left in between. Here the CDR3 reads CASSSTSVVYGYTF. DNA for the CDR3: TGTGCCAGCAGTTCTACCAGTGTGGTATATGGCTACACCTTC.

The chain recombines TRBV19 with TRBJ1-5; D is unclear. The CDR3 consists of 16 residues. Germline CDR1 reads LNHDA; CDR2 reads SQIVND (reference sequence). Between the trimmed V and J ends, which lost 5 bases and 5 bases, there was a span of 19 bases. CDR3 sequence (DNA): TGTGCCAGTAGTGACGATGGACCCCGGCCTTATCAGCCCCAGCATTTT. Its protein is CASSDDGPRPYQPQHF.

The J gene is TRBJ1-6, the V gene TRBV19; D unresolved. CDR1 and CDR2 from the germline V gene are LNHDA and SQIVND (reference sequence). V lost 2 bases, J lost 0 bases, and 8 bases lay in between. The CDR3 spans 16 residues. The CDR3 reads CASSIRASSYNSPLHF. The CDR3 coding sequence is TGTGCCAGTAGTATAAGGGCGAGCTCCTATAATTCACCCCTCCACTTT.

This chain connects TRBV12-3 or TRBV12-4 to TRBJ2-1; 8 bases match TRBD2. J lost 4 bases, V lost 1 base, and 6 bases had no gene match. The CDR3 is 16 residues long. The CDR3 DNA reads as TGTGCCAGCAGTTTAGACCGACTAGCGCAATACAATGAGCAGTTCTTC. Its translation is CASSLDRLAQYNEQFF.

CDR3 amino acids: CASSGGTGGLANEKLFF. The CDR3 region has the DNA TGTGCCAGCAGCGGAGGGACAGGGGGCCTGGCTAATGAAAAACTGTTTTTT. The J gene is TRBJ1-4, the V gene TRBV7-6; TRBD1 aligns across 12 bases. The germline V gene has CDR1 SGHVS and CDR2 FNYEAQ. The CDR3 is made up of 17 amino acids. The J segment lost 3 bases and the V segment lost 5 bases, leaving 7 bases of the junction unmatched.